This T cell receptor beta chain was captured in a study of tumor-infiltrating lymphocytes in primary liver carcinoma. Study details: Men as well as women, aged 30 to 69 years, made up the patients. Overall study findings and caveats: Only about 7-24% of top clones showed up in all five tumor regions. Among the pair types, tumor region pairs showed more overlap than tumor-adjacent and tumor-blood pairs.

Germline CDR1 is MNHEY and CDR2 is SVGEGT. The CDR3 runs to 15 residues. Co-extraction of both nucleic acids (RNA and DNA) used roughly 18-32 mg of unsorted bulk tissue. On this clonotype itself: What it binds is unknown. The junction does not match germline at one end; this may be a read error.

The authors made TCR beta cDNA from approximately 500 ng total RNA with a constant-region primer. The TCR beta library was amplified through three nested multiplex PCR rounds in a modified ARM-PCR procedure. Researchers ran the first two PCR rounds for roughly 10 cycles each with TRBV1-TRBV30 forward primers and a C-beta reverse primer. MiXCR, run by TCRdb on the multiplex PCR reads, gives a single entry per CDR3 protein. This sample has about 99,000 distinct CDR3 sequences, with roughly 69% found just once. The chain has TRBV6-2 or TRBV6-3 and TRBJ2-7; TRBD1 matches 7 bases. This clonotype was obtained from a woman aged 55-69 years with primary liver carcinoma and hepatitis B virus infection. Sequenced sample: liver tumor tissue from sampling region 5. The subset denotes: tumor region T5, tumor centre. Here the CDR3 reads CTSTALQGSAYEQYF. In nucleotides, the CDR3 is TGTACCAGCACCGCATTACAGGGGAGCGCCTACGAGCAGTACTTC.